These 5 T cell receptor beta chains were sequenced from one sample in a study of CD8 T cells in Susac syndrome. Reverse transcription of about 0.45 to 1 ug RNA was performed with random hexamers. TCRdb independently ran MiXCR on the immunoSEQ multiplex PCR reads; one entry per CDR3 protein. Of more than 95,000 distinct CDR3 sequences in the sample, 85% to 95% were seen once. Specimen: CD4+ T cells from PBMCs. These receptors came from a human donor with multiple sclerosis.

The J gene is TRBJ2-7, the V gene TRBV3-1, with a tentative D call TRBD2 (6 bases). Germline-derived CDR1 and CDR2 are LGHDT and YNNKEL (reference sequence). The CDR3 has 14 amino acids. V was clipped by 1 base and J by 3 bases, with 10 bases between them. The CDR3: CASSQAFGGYEQYF. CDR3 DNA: TGTGCCAGCAGCCAAGCGTTCGGGGGCTACGAGCAGTACTTC.

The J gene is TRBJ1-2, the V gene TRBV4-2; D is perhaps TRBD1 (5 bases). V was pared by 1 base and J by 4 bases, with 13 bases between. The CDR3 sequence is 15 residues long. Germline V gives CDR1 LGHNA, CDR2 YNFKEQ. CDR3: CASSQVSGPVYGYTF. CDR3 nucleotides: TGTGCCAGCAGCCAAGTGTCGGGACCAGTCTATGGCTACACCTTC.

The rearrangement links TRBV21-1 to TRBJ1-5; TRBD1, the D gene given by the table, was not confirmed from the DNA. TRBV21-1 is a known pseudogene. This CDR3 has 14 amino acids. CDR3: CASGSGPLNQPQHF. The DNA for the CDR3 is TGTGCCAGCGGTTCCGGGCCACTTAATCAGCCCCAGCATTTT.

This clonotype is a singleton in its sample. CDR3 DNA: TGTGCCAGCAGCTTAGACAGGGCATACCAAGAGACCCAGTACTTC. Amino acid sequence: CASSLDRAYQETQYF. The gene calls are TRBV7-6 and TRBJ2-5; TRBD1 might be the D (6 bases). The CDR3 extends over 15 amino acids. Germline lookup yields CDR1 SGHVS and CDR2 FNYEAQ. With 1 base removed from V and 0 bases from J, the gap between germline ends came to 9 bases.

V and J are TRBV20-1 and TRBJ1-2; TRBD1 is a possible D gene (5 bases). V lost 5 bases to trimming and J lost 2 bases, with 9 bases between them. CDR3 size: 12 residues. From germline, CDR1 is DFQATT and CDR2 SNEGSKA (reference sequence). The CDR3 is CSALDTNYGYTF. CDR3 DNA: TGCAGTGCTTTGGACACCAACTATGGCTACACCTTC.